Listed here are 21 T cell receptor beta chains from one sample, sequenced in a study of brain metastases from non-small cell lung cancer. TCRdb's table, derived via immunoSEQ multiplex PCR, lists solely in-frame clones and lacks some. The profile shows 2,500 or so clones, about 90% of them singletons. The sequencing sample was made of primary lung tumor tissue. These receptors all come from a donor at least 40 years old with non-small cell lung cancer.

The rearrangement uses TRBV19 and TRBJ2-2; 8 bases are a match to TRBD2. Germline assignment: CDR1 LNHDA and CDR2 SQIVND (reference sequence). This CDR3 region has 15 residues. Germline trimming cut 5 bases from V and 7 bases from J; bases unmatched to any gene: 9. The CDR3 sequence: CASSSSAGAGGELFF. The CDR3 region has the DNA TGTGCCAGTAGTTCCTCAGCGGGGGCGGGCGGGGAGCTGTTTTTT.

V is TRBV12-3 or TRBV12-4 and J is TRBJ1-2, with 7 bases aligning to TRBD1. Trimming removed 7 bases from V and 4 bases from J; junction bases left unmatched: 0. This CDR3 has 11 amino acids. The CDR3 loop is CASTGGYGYTF. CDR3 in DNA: TGTGCCAGCACAGGGGGCTATGGCTACACCTTC.

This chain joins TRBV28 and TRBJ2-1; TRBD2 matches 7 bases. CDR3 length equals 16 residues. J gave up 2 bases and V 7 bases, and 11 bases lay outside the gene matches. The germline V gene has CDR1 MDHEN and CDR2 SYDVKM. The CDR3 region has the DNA TGTGCCAGCACCCCCAGGACTAGTGGGGCCTACAATGAGCAGTTCTTC. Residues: CASTPRTSGAYNEQFF.

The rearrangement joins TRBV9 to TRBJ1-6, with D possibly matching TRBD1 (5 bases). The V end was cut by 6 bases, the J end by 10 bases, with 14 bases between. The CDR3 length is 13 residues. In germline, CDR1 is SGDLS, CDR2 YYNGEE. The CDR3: CASNLGPGSPLHF. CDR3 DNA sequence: TGTGCCAGCAATCTGGGGCCGGGGTCACCCCTCCACTTT.

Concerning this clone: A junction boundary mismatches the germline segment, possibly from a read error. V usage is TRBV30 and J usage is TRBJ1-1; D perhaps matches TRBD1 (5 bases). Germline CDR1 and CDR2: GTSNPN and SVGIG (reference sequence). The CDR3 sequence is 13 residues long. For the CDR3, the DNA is TGTGCCTGGAGTGTACAGGCGAACATTGAAGCTTTCTTT. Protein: CAWSVQANIEAFF.

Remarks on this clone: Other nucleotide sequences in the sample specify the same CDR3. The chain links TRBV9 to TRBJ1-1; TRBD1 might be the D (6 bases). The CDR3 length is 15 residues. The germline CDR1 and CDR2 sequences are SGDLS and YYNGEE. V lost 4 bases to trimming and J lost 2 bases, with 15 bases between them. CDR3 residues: CASSPWGRTNTEAFF. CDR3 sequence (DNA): TGTGCCAGCAGCCCTTGGGGGCGAACAAACACTGAAGCTTTCTTT.

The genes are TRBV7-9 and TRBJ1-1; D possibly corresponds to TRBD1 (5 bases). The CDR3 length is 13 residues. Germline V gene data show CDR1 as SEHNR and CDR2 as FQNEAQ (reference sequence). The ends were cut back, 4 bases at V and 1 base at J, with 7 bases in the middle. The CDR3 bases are TGTGCCAGCAGCTGGGACGGGAACACTGAAGCTTTCTTT. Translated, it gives CASSWDGNTEAFF.

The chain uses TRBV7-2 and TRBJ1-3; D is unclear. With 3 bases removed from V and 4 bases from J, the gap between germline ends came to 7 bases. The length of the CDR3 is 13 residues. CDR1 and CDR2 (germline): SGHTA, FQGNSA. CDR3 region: CASSFIAGNTIYF. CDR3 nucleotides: TGTGCCAGCAGCTTTATAGCCGGAAACACCATATATTTT.

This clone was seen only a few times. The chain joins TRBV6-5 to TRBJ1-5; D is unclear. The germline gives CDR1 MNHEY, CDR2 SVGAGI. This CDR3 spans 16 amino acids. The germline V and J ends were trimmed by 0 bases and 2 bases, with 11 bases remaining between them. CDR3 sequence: CASSYSWADGNQPQHF. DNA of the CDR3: TGTGCCAGCAGTTACTCGTGGGCCGATGGCAATCAGCCCCAGCATTTT.

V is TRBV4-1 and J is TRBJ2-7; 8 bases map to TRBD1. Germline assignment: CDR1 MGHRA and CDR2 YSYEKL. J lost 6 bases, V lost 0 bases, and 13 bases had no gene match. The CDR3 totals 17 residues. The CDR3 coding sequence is TGCGCCAGCAGCCAAGAAATTTCAGGGGGCGCAGGGATCGAGCAGTACTTC. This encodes CASSQEISGGAGIEQYF.

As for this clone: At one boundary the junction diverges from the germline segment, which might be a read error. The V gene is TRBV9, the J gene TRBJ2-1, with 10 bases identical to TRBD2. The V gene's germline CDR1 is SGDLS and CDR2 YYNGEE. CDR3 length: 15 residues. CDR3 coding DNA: TGTACCAGCAGCCCTCGGACTAGCGGCGACAATGAGCAGTTCTTC. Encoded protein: CTSSPRTSGDNEQFF.

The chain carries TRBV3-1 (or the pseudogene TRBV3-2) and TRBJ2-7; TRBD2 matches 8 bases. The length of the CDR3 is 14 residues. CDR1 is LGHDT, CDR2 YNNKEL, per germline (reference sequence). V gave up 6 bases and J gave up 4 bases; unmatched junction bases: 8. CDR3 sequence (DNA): TGTGCCAGCAGTGTAAGCGGGAGACCTTACGAGCAGTACTTC. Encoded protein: CASSVSGRPYEQYF.

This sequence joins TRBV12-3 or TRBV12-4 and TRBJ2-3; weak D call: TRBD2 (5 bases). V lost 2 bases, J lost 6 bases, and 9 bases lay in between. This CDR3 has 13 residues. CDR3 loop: CASSLSGEDTQYF. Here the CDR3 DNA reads TGTGCCAGCAGTTTATCCGGGGAGGATACGCAGTATTTT.

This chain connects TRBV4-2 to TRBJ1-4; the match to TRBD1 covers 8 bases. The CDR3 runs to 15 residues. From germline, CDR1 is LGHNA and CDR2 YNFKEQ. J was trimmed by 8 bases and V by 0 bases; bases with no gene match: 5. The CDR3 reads CASSQDTDRAEKLFF. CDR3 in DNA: TGTGCCAGCAGCCAAGATACGGACAGGGCCGAAAAACTGTTTTTT.

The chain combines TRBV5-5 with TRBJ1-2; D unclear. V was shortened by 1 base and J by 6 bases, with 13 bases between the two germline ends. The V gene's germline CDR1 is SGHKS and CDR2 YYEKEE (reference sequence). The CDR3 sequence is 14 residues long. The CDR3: CASSLLPRPHGYTF. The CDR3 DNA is TGTGCCAGCAGCTTGCTCCCCCGTCCTCATGGCTACACCTTC. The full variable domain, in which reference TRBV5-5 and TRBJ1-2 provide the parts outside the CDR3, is DAGVTQSPTHLIKTRGQQVTLRCSPISGHKSVSWYQQVLGQGPQFIFQYYEKEERGRGNFPDRFSARQFPNYSSELNVNALLLGDSALYLCASSLLPRPHGYTFGSGTRLTVV.

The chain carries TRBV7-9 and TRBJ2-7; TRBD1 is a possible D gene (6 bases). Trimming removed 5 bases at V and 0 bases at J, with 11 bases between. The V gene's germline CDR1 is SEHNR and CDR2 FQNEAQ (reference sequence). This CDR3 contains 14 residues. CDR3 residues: CASSPRGSSYEQYF. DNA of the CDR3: TGTGCCAGCAGCCCCAGGGGCAGCTCCTACGAGCAGTACTTC.

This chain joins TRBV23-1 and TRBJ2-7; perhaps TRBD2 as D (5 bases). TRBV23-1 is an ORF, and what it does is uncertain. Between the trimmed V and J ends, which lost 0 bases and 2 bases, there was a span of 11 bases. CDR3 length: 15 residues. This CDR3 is CASSQSGVAPYEQYF. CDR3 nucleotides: TGCGCCAGCAGTCAATCCGGGGTTGCCCCCTACGAGCAGTACTTC.

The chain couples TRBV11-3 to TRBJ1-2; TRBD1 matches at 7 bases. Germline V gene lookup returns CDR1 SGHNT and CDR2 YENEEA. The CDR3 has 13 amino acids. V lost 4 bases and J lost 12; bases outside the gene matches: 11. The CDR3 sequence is CASSSDRDRGHTF. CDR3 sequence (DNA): TGTGCCAGCAGCTCGGACCGGGACAGAGGGCACACCTTC.

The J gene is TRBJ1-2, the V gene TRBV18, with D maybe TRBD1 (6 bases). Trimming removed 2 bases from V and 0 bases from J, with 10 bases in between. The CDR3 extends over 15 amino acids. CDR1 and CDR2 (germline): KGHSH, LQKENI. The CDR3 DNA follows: TGTGCCAGCTCACCAGGGCAGGGGACTAACTATGGCTACACCTTC. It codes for CASSPGQGTNYGYTF. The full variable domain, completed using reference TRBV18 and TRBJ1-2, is NAGVMQNPRHLVRRRGQEARLRCSPMKGHSHVYWYRQLPEEGLKFMVYLQKENIIDESGMPKERFSAEFPKEGPSILRIQQVVRGDSAAYFCASSPGQGTNYGYTFGSGTRLTVV.

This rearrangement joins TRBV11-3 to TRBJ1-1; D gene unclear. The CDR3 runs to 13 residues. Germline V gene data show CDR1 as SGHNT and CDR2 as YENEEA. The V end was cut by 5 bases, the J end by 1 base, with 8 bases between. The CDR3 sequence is CASSVRENTEAFF. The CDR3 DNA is TGTGCCAGCAGCGTAAGAGAGAACACTGAAGCTTTCTTT.

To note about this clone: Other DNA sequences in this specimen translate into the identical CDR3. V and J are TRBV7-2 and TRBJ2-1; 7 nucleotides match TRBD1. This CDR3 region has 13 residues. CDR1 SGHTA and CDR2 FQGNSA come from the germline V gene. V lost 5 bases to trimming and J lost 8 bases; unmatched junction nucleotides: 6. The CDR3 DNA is TGTGCCAGCAGCATAGGAACAGGGGATGAGCAGTTCTTC. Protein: CASSIGTGDEQFF.